These T cell receptor beta chains were read from a single sample in a study of T cell clonotyping in hematopoietic cell transplantation. Sequenced by immunoSEQ multiplex PCR; TCRdb stores in-frame clones only, minus some. The sample holds 40,000 to 45,000 clones, less than 95% seen once. Sequencing used peripheral blood mononuclear cells. The source of these receptors is a woman in her forties or fifties in good health. Some clones in this sample may be carry-over from other donors' samples. The CDR3 runs from the conserved cysteine through the conserved F or W. The order of the fields is D gene, clone size, J gene, CDR3 length, V gene, CDR3 DNA, CDR3 protein. A D gene is named only where the DNA matches it firmly. A row's size may be missing; if present it is once, few, many or a size class.

D gene: TRBD1; clone size: -; J gene: TRBJ2-7; CDR3 length: 17; V gene: TRBV4-1; CDR3 DNA: TGCGCCAGCAGCCAAGAGCCCACCCGGACAGGGGGCTACGAGCAGTACTTC; CDR3 protein: CASSQEPTRTGGYEQYF
D gene: -; clone size: -; J gene: TRBJ1-6; CDR3 length: 15; V gene: TRBV6-1; CDR3 DNA: TGTGCCAGCAGTGATTCAGGGGTAGGAAATTCACCCCTCCACTTT; CDR3 protein: CASSDSGVGNSPLHF
D gene: -; clone size: -; J gene: TRBJ1-1; CDR3 length: 13; V gene: TRBV7-8; CDR3 DNA: TGTGCCAGCAGCTTATCGAGAGGGGAGTTGTCTTTCTTT; CDR3 protein: CASSLSRGELSFF
D gene: TRBD1; clone size: -; J gene: TRBJ1-1; CDR3 length: 14; V gene: TRBV10-3; CDR3 DNA: TGTGCCATCAGTGGGGGACAGGAGAACACTGAAGCTTTCTTT; CDR3 protein: CAISGGQENTEAFF
D gene: TRBD2; clone size: -; J gene: TRBJ2-2; CDR3 length: 18; V gene: TRBV4-2; CDR3 DNA: TGTGCCAGCAGCCAAGATCCTAGCGGGGGGTTTAACACCGGGGAGCTGTTTTTT; CDR3 protein: CASSQDPSGGFNTGELFF
D gene: -; clone size: once; J gene: TRBJ2-5; CDR3 length: 13; V gene: TRBV7-2; CDR3 DNA: TGTGCCAGCAGCTTAGGACCCGGAGAGACCCAGTACTTC; CDR3 protein: CASSLGPGETQYF
D gene: -; clone size: once; J gene: TRBJ1-2; CDR3 length: 13; V gene: TRBV5-4; CDR3 DNA: TGTGCCAGCAGCTTTCAAGCTAACTATGGCTACACCTTC; CDR3 protein: CASSFQANYGYTF
D gene: -; clone size: -; J gene: TRBJ1-4; CDR3 length: 15; V gene: TRBV6-5; CDR3 DNA: TGTGCCAGCAGCCATCTCTCAGCGACTAATGAAAAACTGTTTTTT; CDR3 protein: CASSHLSATNEKLFF
D gene: -; clone size: once; J gene: TRBJ2-7; CDR3 length: 11; V gene: TRBV7-2; CDR3 DNA: TGTGCCAGCAGGGCTGGGTACGAGCAGTACTTC; CDR3 protein: CASRAGYEQYF
D gene: -; clone size: -; J gene: TRBJ2-2; CDR3 length: 15; V gene: TRBV19; CDR3 DNA: TGTGCCAGTAGGGTGCCGGGAACGAACACCGGGGAGCTGTTTTTT; CDR3 protein: CASRVPGTNTGELFF
D gene: -; clone size: -; J gene: TRBJ1-1; CDR3 length: 15; V gene: TRBV9; CDR3 DNA: TGTGCCAGCAGCGTAGGTGCGACCTGGGACACTGAAGCTTTCTTT; CDR3 protein: CASSVGATWDTEAFF
D gene: TRBD1; clone size: -; J gene: TRBJ1-1; CDR3 length: 15; V gene: TRBV5-6; CDR3 DNA: TGTGCCAGCAGCCGTCCAGGGGGCGGGAACACTGAAGCTTTCTTT; CDR3 protein: CASSRPGGGNTEAFF
D gene: -; clone size: -; J gene: TRBJ2-7; CDR3 length: 13; V gene: TRBV14; CDR3 DNA: TGTGCCAGCAGCCAAGACAGAGGCTACGAGCAGTACTTC; CDR3 protein: CASSQDRGYEQYF
D gene: -; clone size: -; J gene: TRBJ1-5; CDR3 length: 15; V gene: TRBV6-6; CDR3 DNA: TGTGCCAGCATACCGGTGGGAGGGGGCAATCAGCCCCAGCATTTT; CDR3 protein: CASIPVGGGNQPQHF
D gene: TRBD1; clone size: -; J gene: TRBJ1-3; CDR3 length: 16; V gene: TRBV7-6; CDR3 DNA: TGTGCCAGCAGCTCGGGACAGGGGGCGACTGGAAACACCATATATTTT; CDR3 protein: CASSSGQGATGNTIYF
D gene: -; clone size: few; J gene: TRBJ1-1; CDR3 length: 16; V gene: TRBV5-1; CDR3 DNA: TGCGCCAGCAGCGAATATACCCACAGGAGGGACACTGAAGCTTTCTTT; CDR3 protein: CASSEYTHRRDTEAFF
D gene: TRBD2; clone size: -; J gene: TRBJ2-3; CDR3 length: 11; V gene: TRBV29-1; CDR3 DNA: TGCAGCGGGGGGGGGAGGGATACGCAGTATTTT; CDR3 protein: CSGGGRDTQYF
D gene: TRBD1; clone size: -; J gene: TRBJ1-2; CDR3 length: 16; V gene: TRBV7-2; CDR3 DNA: TGTGCCAGCAGCTTCCAGCCGGGACAGGGGGCTGGTGGCTACACCTTC; CDR3 protein: CASSFQPGQGAGGYTF
D gene: TRBD2; clone size: -; J gene: TRBJ2-7; CDR3 length: 14; V gene: TRBV7-3; CDR3 DNA: TGTGCCAGCAGCCTATGGGGCGGGGGCTACGAGCAGTACTTC; CDR3 protein: CASSLWGGGYEQYF
D gene: -; clone size: -; J gene: TRBJ1-6; CDR3 length: 18; V gene: TRBV28; CDR3 DNA: TGTGCCAGCAGTTTATCATTAGGGTTCGGGTCCTATAATTCACCCCTCCACTTT; CDR3 protein: CASSLSLGFGSYNSPLHF
D gene: -; clone size: -; J gene: TRBJ2-7; CDR3 length: 12; V gene: TRBV5-4; CDR3 DNA: TGTGCCAGCAGCCCGGACGGCTACGAGCAGTACTTC; CDR3 protein: CASSPDGYEQYF
D gene: -; clone size: -; J gene: TRBJ2-7; CDR3 length: 14; V gene: TRBV19; CDR3 DNA: TGTGCCAGTAGTTGGGCGGCTCCGTCCTACGAGCAGTACTTC; CDR3 protein: CASSWAAPSYEQYF
D gene: -; clone size: -; J gene: TRBJ2-7; CDR3 length: 14; V gene: TRBV5-5; CDR3 DNA: TGTGCCAGCAGCCCGGGACCCGCCGGTTACGAGCAGTACTTC; CDR3 protein: CASSPGPAGYEQYF
D gene: -; clone size: -; J gene: TRBJ2-3; CDR3 length: 13; V gene: TRBV6-6; CDR3 DNA: TGTGCCAGTACTGGCGGGGAGACAGATACGCAGTATTTT; CDR3 protein: CASTGGETDTQYF
D gene: -; clone size: -; J gene: TRBJ2-5; CDR3 length: 16; V gene: TRBV7-6; CDR3 DNA: TGTGCCAGCAGCCACCTCCGACAGATGTACCAAGAGACCCAGTACTTC; CDR3 protein: CASSHLRQMYQETQYF
D gene: -; clone size: -; J gene: TRBJ2-2; CDR3 length: 14; V gene: TRBV7-9; CDR3 DNA: TGTGCCAGCAGCTCCCTTGGTAGTCCCGGGGAGCTGTTTTTT; CDR3 protein: CASSSLGSPGELFF
D gene: TRBD2; clone size: -; J gene: TRBJ2-1; CDR3 length: 15; V gene: TRBV6-5; CDR3 DNA: TGTGCCAGCAGCCCGGATGTGGCGGGGGGGAATGAGCAGTTCTTC; CDR3 protein: CASSPDVAGGNEQFF
D gene: TRBD1; clone size: -; J gene: TRBJ1-5; CDR3 length: 15; V gene: TRBV7-2; CDR3 DNA: TGTGCCAGCAGCTTTGGGACAGTTAGCAATCAGCCCCAGCATTTT; CDR3 protein: CASSFGTVSNQPQHF
D gene: TRBD2; clone size: -; J gene: TRBJ2-2; CDR3 length: 18; V gene: TRBV5-1; CDR3 DNA: TGCGCCAGCAGCTTCCGACTAGCGGGGGGGCCGAGCACCGGGGAGCTGTTTTTT; CDR3 protein: CASSFRLAGGPSTGELFF
D gene: TRBD1; clone size: medium-sized; J gene: TRBJ2-3; CDR3 length: 13; V gene: TRBV5-4; CDR3 DNA: TGTGCCAGCAGCGAAGACAGGGTGGATACGCAGTATTTT; CDR3 protein: CASSEDRVDTQYF
D gene: -; clone size: -; J gene: TRBJ1-3; CDR3 length: 13; V gene: TRBV4-1; CDR3 DNA: TGCGCCAGCAGCCAAGTTTTTCAGGACACCATATATTTT; CDR3 protein: CASSQVFQDTIYF
D gene: TRBD1; clone size: -; J gene: TRBJ1-2; CDR3 length: 15; V gene: TRBV28; CDR3 DNA: TGTGCCAGCAGTGAGGTGGGGGACAGAGCCCGAGGCTACACCTTC; CDR3 protein: CASSEVGDRARGYTF
D gene: -; clone size: -; J gene: TRBJ2-1; CDR3 length: 14; V gene: TRBV15; CDR3 DNA: TGTGCCACCAGGCGGGGCAAAGAGTACAATGAGCAGTTCTTC; CDR3 protein: CATRRGKEYNEQFF
D gene: -; clone size: -; J gene: TRBJ1-1; CDR3 length: 11; V gene: TRBV2; CDR3 DNA: TGTGCCAGCAGTGGTTCTGGCCTAGCTTTCTTT; CDR3 protein: CASSGSGLAFF
D gene: -; clone size: -; J gene: TRBJ2-1; CDR3 length: 16; V gene: TRBV4-1; CDR3 DNA: TGCGCCAGCAGCCAAGATTGGGGGGGCCCTTACAATGAGCAGTTCTTC; CDR3 protein: CASSQDWGGPYNEQFF
D gene: TRBD1; clone size: -; J gene: TRBJ1-5; CDR3 length: 14; V gene: TRBV28; CDR3 DNA: TGTGCCAGCAGTTGGGACAGGGGTTCACAGCCCCAGCATTTT; CDR3 protein: CASSWDRGSQPQHF
D gene: TRBD2; clone size: -; J gene: TRBJ2-5; CDR3 length: 15; V gene: TRBV28; CDR3 DNA: TGTGCCAGCAGACGGACTAGCCCCTTCAGGGAGACCCAGTACTTC; CDR3 protein: CASRRTSPFRETQYF
D gene: TRBD1; clone size: -; J gene: TRBJ1-5; CDR3 length: 15; V gene: TRBV6-1; CDR3 DNA: TGTGCCAGCAGGGGACAGGTTAATAGCAATCAGCCCCAGCATTTT; CDR3 protein: CASRGQVNSNQPQHF
D gene: -; clone size: -; J gene: TRBJ2-7; CDR3 length: 15; V gene: TRBV7-2; CDR3 DNA: TGTGCCAGCAGTCCGACAGGTCGGGGGACCTACGAGCAGTACTTC; CDR3 protein: CASSPTGRGTYEQYF